The 21 T cell receptor beta chains given below trace back to one sample, sequenced in a study of radiotherapy plus CTLA-4 blockade in lung cancer (dated by TCRdb to between 2017 and 2018). Libraries were made using the immunoSEQ multiplex PCR assay. TCRdb stores this immuneACCESS table with in-frame sequences only. Part of the clones is absent; in the studies checked, under half of the shortfall reflects unresolved V genes, and no reason is known for the rest. The sample table lists fewer than 65,000 clones, almost 85% of them with a count of one. The ten largest clones add up to roughly 4.9% of the sample. The material sequenced was peripheral blood, taken from a patient treated with radiotherapy plus ipilimumab. These receptors were collected from a human donor with non-small cell lung cancer whose response to radiotherapy plus ipilimumab could not be evaluated.

The chain employs TRBV5-1 and TRBJ2-7, with D perhaps TRBD1 (5 bases). The CDR3 consists of 14 residues. CDR1 and CDR2 from the germline V gene are SGHRS and YFSETQ. The CDR3 DNA reads as TGCGCGCCAGCATGTTCAGGGAAAACCTACGAGCAGTACTTC. It specifies CAPACSGKTYEQYF.

The rearrangement links TRBV9 to TRBJ1-1; 9 nucleotides match TRBD1. This CDR3 has 18 amino acids. Losses at the gene ends were 3 bases for V and 4 bases for J; bases not matched to a gene: 16. Germline assignment: CDR1 SGDLS and CDR2 YYNGEE. CDR3 loop: CASSDQPGTGFVGTEAFF. The CDR3 bases are TGTGCCAGCAGCGATCAACCCGGGACAGGGTTCGTTGGCACTGAAGCTTTCTTT.

CDR3 in DNA: TGTCCTGGGAGTCGCCTGAGAAGCGAACAAAGTCGGGCCAACGTCCTGACTTTC. Translating it yields CPGSRLRSEQSRANVLTF. V usage is TRBV22-1 and J usage is TRBJ2-6; TRBD2, the table's D call, was not compared with the DNA. TRBV22-1 is labeled a pseudogene. The CDR3 runs 18 residues.

The CDR3 region is CASSQDRGTSGSREQFF. In nucleotides, the CDR3 is TGCGCCAGCAGCCAAGATCGGGGGACTAGCGGGAGCCGCGAGCAGTTCTTC. The V gene is TRBV4-3, the J gene TRBJ2-1, with 14 bases fitting TRBD2. Losses at the gene ends were 0 bases for V and 10 bases for J; bases not matched to a gene: 8. Per the germline V gene, CDR1 is LGHNA and CDR2 is YSLEER. The CDR3 runs to 17 residues.

The chain links TRBV7-2 to TRBJ1-2; 8 bases match TRBD1. CDR1 and CDR2 (germline): SGHTA, FQGNSA. The CDR3 covers 13 residues. J gave up 9 bases and V 4 bases, and 7 bases lay outside the gene matches. The CDR3 loop is CASSSDRVLSYTF. For the CDR3, the DNA is TGTGCCAGCAGCTCGGACAGGGTTTTGAGCTACACCTTC.

The gene calls are TRBV6-1 and TRBJ1-5, with D hard to call. V was trimmed by 7 bases and J by 5 bases, leaving 18 bases between them. Germline V gene data show CDR1 as MNHNS and CDR2 as SASEGT. The CDR3 length is 15 residues. CDR3 in amino acids: CASKENLPRHQPQHF. The CDR3 nucleotides are TGTGCCAGCAAAGAGAACCTGCCCCGTCATCAGCCCCAGCATTTT.

The V and J genes are TRBV2 and TRBJ1-5; no clear D. Trimming took 2 bases from V and 5 from J, leaving 7 bases between them. Germline V gene data show CDR1 as SNHLY and CDR2 as FYNNEI. The CDR3 totals 13 residues. The CDR3: CASSENLDQPQHF. DNA of the CDR3: TGTGCCAGCAGTGAAAATTTAGATCAGCCCCAGCATTTT.

This clone was picked up a small number of times. The rearrangement uses TRBV28 and TRBJ2-7; a possible D gene is TRBD2 (5 bases). This CDR3 is 13 amino acids long. With 4 bases removed from V and 1 base from J, the gap between germline ends came to 8 bases. Germline CDR1 and CDR2: MDHEN and SYDVKM. The CDR3 coding sequence is TGTGCCAGCAGTTACGGGATTTCCTACGAGCAGTACTTC. Translating it yields CASSYGISYEQYF.

This chain links TRBV7-3 with TRBJ2-1; TRBD2 agrees at 7 bases. Germline V gives CDR1 SGHTA, CDR2 FQGTGA. V lost 5 bases and J lost 7; bases outside the gene matches: 14. This CDR3 region has 16 residues. The CDR3 spells CASSPTGTTTSNEQFF. In nucleotides, the CDR3 is TGTGCCAGCAGCCCCACCGGGACTACCACTTCGAATGAGCAGTTCTTC.

The chain has TRBV27 and TRBJ2-1, with D tentatively TRBD2 (6 bases). Per the germline V gene, CDR1 is MNHEY and CDR2 is SMNVEV (reference sequence). With 5 bases removed from V and 8 bases from J, the gap between germline ends came to 10 bases. The CDR3 spans 12 residues. Here the CDR3 DNA reads TGTGCCAGCAGTCCGGACTATCATGAGCAGTTCTTC. Translation: CASSPDYHEQFF.

In regard to this clone: A read error may account for a junction end that differs from germline. The chain carries TRBV6-4 and TRBJ2-3, with TRBD2 matching over 13 bases. Looked up from germline, CDR1 is MRHNA and CDR2 is SNTAGT. The CDR3 runs 15 residues. The CDR3: CASSSGLAGVYPLHF. The CDR3 DNA reads TGTGCCAGCAGTTCAGGACTAGCGGGAGTTTACCCGCTTCATTTT.

The chain couples TRBV10-3 to TRBJ2-3; TRBD2 matches at 7 bases. CDR3 length equals 14 residues. J was trimmed by 1 base and V by 9 bases; bases with no gene match: 7. Germline CDR1 and CDR2: ENHRY and SYGVKD. CDR3 sequence: CAIGREPGTDTQYF. CDR3 DNA: TGTGCCATTGGGAGGGAGCCGGGCACAGATACGCAGTATTTT.

This rearrangement joins TRBV7-9 to TRBJ1-2; D ambiguous. V shed 6 bases and J shed 2 bases, with 10 bases lying between them. CDR3 length equals 13 residues. The germline gives CDR1 SEHNR, CDR2 FQNEAQ (reference sequence). This CDR3 reads CASSPNQNYGYTF. In DNA form, the CDR3 reads TGTGCCAGCAGTCCCAACCAGAACTATGGCTACACCTTC.

V gene TRBV9 combines with J gene TRBJ2-2, with 9 bases that match TRBD2. Trimming cost V 4 bases and J 4 bases; bases outside gene matches: 20. The CDR3 is 20 amino acids. The germline V gene encodes CDR1 SGDLS and CDR2 YYNGEE. This CDR3 is CASSPRPAGGQKFPTGELFF. CDR3 in DNA: TGTGCCAGCAGCCCCCGTCCGGCGGGAGGGCAAAAATTTCCCACCGGGGAGCTGTTTTTT.

The chain combines TRBV7-9 with TRBJ2-5, with TRBD2 identical over 9 bases. Germline values: CDR1 SEHNR, CDR2 FQNEAQ (reference sequence). The CDR3 runs to 15 residues. V lost 3 bases to trimming and J lost 2 bases; unmatched junction nucleotides: 4. The CDR3 is CASSLKREVQETQYF. CDR3 bases: TGTGCCAGCAGCTTGAAGCGGGAGGTTCAAGAGACCCAGTACTTC.

V usage is TRBV5-8 and J usage is TRBJ2-6; D uncertain. The germline V and J ends were trimmed by 7 bases and 5 bases, with 22 bases remaining between them. Germline V gene lookup returns CDR1 SGHTS and CDR2 YDEGEE. This CDR3 contains 17 residues. The CDR3 region has the DNA TGTGCCAGCTACCATGTTCATACACAAAGTCGGGCCAACGTCCTGACTTTC. Its protein product is CASYHVHTQSRANVLTF. The complete variable domain, with remaining parts taken from reference TRBV5-8 and TRBJ2-6, reads EAGVTQSPTHLIKTRGQQATLRCSPISGHTSVYWYQQALGLGLQFLLWYDEGEERNRGNFPPRFSGRQFPNYSSELNVNALELEDSALYLCASYHVHTQSRANVLTFGAGSRLTVL.

The J gene is TRBJ2-1, the V gene TRBV9; 11 bases line up with TRBD1. CDR1 is SGDLS, CDR2 YYNGEE, per germline. Unmatched junction bases numbered 12, after V lost 3 bases and J lost 1 base. The CDR3 runs to 19 residues. This CDR3 reads CASSAEGRTGGKSYNEQFF. The CDR3 DNA reads TGTGCCAGCAGCGCCGAAGGAAGGACAGGGGGCAAGTCCTACAATGAGCAGTTCTTC.

This chain joins TRBV28 and TRBJ2-7, with TRBD1 matching over 11 bases. Germline loops: CDR1 MDHEN, CDR2 SYDVKM. This CDR3 region has 16 residues. V was clipped by 5 bases and J by 6 bases; unmatched bases: 12. CDR3 DNA sequence: TGTGCCAGCAGTCATCAAAAAACCGGGACAGGGGGCGAGCAGTACTTC. It is translated as CASSHQKTGTGGEQYF.

This clone was picked up a small number of times. This rearrangement joins TRBV9 to TRBJ2-3, with 9 bases that match TRBD2. V trimming: 2 bases; J trimming: 1 base; junction bases outside the gene matches: 2. Germline-derived CDR1 and CDR2 are SGDLS and YYNGEE. The CDR3 loop spans 15 amino acids. The CDR3 is CASSVRLAGTDTQYF. DNA for the CDR3: TGTGCCAGCAGCGTTCGACTAGCGGGCACAGATACGCAGTATTTT. The full variable domain, with the rest looked up from reference TRBV9 and TRBJ2-3, is DSGVTQTPKHLITATGQRVTLRCSPRSGDLSVYWYQQSLDQGLQFLIQYYNGEERAKGNILERFSAQQFPDLHSELNLSSLELGDSALYFCASSVRLAGTDTQYFGPGTRLTVL.

The chain is built from TRBV18 and TRBJ2-3, with D perhaps matching TRBD2 (7 bases). CDR1 is KGHSH, CDR2 LQKENI, per germline. This CDR3 is built from 16 residues. Trimming removed 7 bases at V and 2 bases at J, with 19 bases between. CDR3 coding DNA: TGTGCCAGCTTTATCCGCGGGGGCGGATACACAGATACGCAGTATTTT. Protein: CASFIRGGGYTDTQYF.

The genes are TRBV5-5 and TRBJ2-5, with TRBD1 matching 7 bases. The germline CDR1 and CDR2 sequences are SGHKS and YYEKEE (reference sequence). V gave up 4 bases and J gave up 4 bases; unmatched junction bases: 1. The CDR3 length is 12 residues. The CDR3 reads CASSPGGETQYF. DNA for the CDR3: TGTGCCAGCAGCCCAGGGGGAGAGACCCAGTACTTC.